The rows below give T cell receptor beta chains drawn from one sample of a study of blood T cell repertoires in COVID-19. Measured with immunoSEQ multiplex PCR; TCRdb has only the in-frame clones, and not every one. Of about 100,000 clones in the sample, about 88% were seen once. What was sequenced was peripheral blood. The receptors were gathered from a man aged 80 or over with acute or convalescent COVID-19. CDR3s include the opening cysteine and the closing phenylalanine or tryptophan. A D gene is named only where the DNA matches it firmly. Expanded clones are given a class, and other clones once, few, many or no size at all.

TRBV9	TRBJ2-3	.	.	12	CASSVTGDTQYF	TGTGCCAGCAGCGTAACGGGAGATACGCAGTATTTT
TRBV7-2	TRBJ2-5	TRBD2	.	15	CASSQGLAGVGTQYF	TGTGCCAGCAGCCAGGGACTAGCGGGAGTTGGGACCCAGTACTTC
TRBV2	TRBJ1-1	.	.	14	CASLLGQGVTEAFF	TGTGCCAGCCTCCTGGGGCAGGGTGTCACTGAAGCTTTCTTT
TRBV6-1	TRBJ2-7	TRBD1	.	14	CASSEVWTGTEQYF	TGTGCCAGCAGTGAAGTGTGGACAGGGACCGAGCAGTACTTC
TRBV4-1	TRBJ2-2	TRBD2	.	19	CASSQDALAGYANTGELFF	TGCGCCAGCAGCCAAGATGCACTAGCGGGCTATGCGAACACCGGGGAGCTGTTTTTT
TRBV18	TRBJ1-3	.	.	16	CASSQRLRNSGNTIYF	TGTGCCAGCTCCCAAAGGCTGAGGAACTCTGGAAACACCATATATTTT
TRBV5-1	TRBJ1-4	TRBD1	.	16	CASSAYQGATNEKLFF	TGCGCCAGCAGCGCGTACCAGGGGGCAACTAATGAAAAACTGTTTTTT
TRBV6-6	TRBJ2-7	.	.	13	CASSYSQGTGQYF	TGTGCCAGCAGTTACTCCCAGGGAACGGGGCAGTACTTC
TRBV5-5	TRBJ2-5	.	.	16	CASSLAWQGILETQYF	TGTGCCAGCAGCTTGGCCTGGCAGGGGATTTTAGAGACCCAGTACTTC
TRBV19	TRBJ1-1	.	once	14	CASSIEVARTEAFF	TGTGCCAGTAGTATTGAGGTAGCTCGAACTGAAGCTTTCTTT
TRBV5-1	TRBJ1-2	.	.	16	CASSPGRQLAGYGYTF	TGCGCCAGCAGCCCCGGTCGCCAACTCGCGGGCTATGGCTACACCTTC
TRBV28	TRBJ2-3	TRBD2	.	15	CASSGLAGGPDTQYF	TGTGCCAGCAGTGGACTAGCGGGAGGGCCAGATACGCAGTATTTT
TRBV19	TRBJ1-4	.	.	14	CASSIRDMSEKLFF	TGTGCCAGTAGTATACGGGACATGAGTGAAAAACTGTTTTTT
TRBV27	TRBJ2-1	.	once	13	CASKTTHSDEQFF	TGTGCCAGCAAAACCACCCACTCGGATGAGCAGTTCTTC
TRBV19	TRBJ2-4	TRBD1	.	15	CASSIGTGTKNIQYF	TGTGCCAGTAGTATCGGGACAGGGACAAAAAACATTCAGTACTTC
TRBV6-6	TRBJ1-2	.	.	16	CASRYPGGGEGYGYTF	TGTGCCAGCCGCTACCCGGGGGGCGGAGAGGGCTATGGCTACACCTTC
TRBV5-4	TRBJ1-1	TRBD1	once	14	CASSFGQGRTEAFF	TGTGCCAGCAGCTTTGGACAGGGGAGAACTGAAGCTTTCTTT
TRBV7-2	TRBJ2-4	.	.	12	CASSEGGNIQYF	TGTGCCAGCAGCGAGGGCGGGAACATTCAGTACTTC
TRBV7-3	TRBJ2-1	TRBD2	.	16	CASSTAGGGSYNEQFF	TGTGCCAGCAGCACTGCTGGGGGGGGCTCCTACAATGAGCAGTTCTTC
TRBV6-2/TRBV6-3	TRBJ2-7	TRBD2	.	17	CASSPQIGTSVTYEQYF	TGTGCCAGCAGCCCTCAGATCGGGACTAGCGTAACCTACGAGCAGTACTTC
TRBV7-3	TRBJ2-1	TRBD2	.	16	CASSLRPSGVYNEQFF	TGTGCCAGCAGCCTAAGACCTAGCGGAGTTTACAATGAGCAGTTCTTC
TRBV19	TRBJ1-2	TRBD1	.	15	CASSTRTGETNGYTF	TGTGCCAGTAGTACTCGGACAGGGGAAACGAATGGCTACACCTTC
TRBV6-2/TRBV6-3	TRBJ2-2	TRBD2	.	19	CASSYRLAGGSVNTGELFF	TGTGCCAGCAGTTACCGCCTAGCGGGAGGATCGGTTAACACCGGGGAGCTGTTTTTT
TRBV7-6	TRBJ2-1	.	.	14	CASSEGQRVGQWFF	TGTGCCAGCAGCGAAGGTCAGCGGGTCGGGCAGTGGTTCTTC
TRBV18	TRBJ1-4	TRBD1	.	17	CASSPPRGGGDNEKLFF	TGTGCCAGCTCACCACCGCGCGGAGGGGGCGATAATGAAAAACTGTTTTTT
TRBV6-1	TRBJ2-2	.	.	14	CASSETSGPGELFF	TGTGCCAGCAGTGAGACTAGTGGGCCCGGGGAGCTGTTTTTT
TRBV24-1	TRBJ2-3	TRBD2	.	16	CATSDAVAGDADTQYF	TGTGCCACCAGTGACGCCGTAGCGGGAGACGCAGATACGCAGTATTTT
TRBV5-1	TRBJ2-1	TRBD1	once	14	CASSFVTGDNEQFF	TGCGCCAGCAGCTTCGTTACAGGGGACAATGAGCAGTTCTTC
TRBV3-1/TRBV3-2	TRBJ1-1	.	.	15	CASSQGEGGSPGAFF	TGTGCCAGCAGCCAAGGGGAAGGAGGATCGCCTGGGGCTTTCTTT
TRBV6-6	TRBJ1-1	TRBD1	.	18	CASSQPSGQGRMNTEAFF	TGTGCCAGCAGTCAACCATCGGGACAGGGAAGAATGAACACTGAAGCTTTCTTT
TRBV7-2	TRBJ2-2	.	once	17	CASSLGGLFANTGELFF	TGTGCCAGCAGCTTAGGGGGGCTATTCGCGAACACCGGGGAGCTGTTTTTT
TRBV29-1	TRBJ1-1	TRBD1	.	13	CSARQGGNTEAFF	TGCAGCGCCCGACAGGGAGGGAACACTGAAGCTTTCTTT
TRBV6-5	TRBJ2-7	TRBD2	once	12	CASNAGVGEQYF	TGTGCCAGCAATGCGGGGGTTGGCGAGCAGTACTTC
TRBV5-1	TRBJ1-4	.	.	17	CASSLAPVEPAREKLFF	TGCGCCAGCAGCTTGGCCCCGGTAGAGCCGGCGAGGGAAAAACTGTTTTTT
TRBV10-3	TRBJ2-2	.	.	16	CAISPRPTGEGGELFF	TGTGCCATCAGCCCGCGACCGACAGGCGAAGGAGGGGAGCTGTTTTTT
TRBV18	TRBJ2-7	TRBD1	.	14	CASSPRDSAYEQYF	TGTGCCAGCTCACCCCGGGACAGTGCCTACGAGCAGTACTTC
TRBV6-5	TRBJ2-7	TRBD1	.	15	CASRPRGQGFYEQYF	TGTGCCAGCAGACCGCGGGGACAGGGGTTCTACGAGCAGTACTTC
TRBV6-5	TRBJ2-7	.	.	13	CASSYLPFDEQYF	TGTGCCAGCAGTTACCTACCCTTCGACGAGCAGTACTTC
TRBV5-1	TRBJ1-2	TRBD1	.	14	CASSPGQGNYGYTF	TGCGCCAGCAGCCCGGGACAGGGGAACTATGGCTACACCTTC
TRBV2	TRBJ2-3	.	.	13	CASSEGLAVAQYF	TGTGCCAGCAGTGAAGGCCTAGCTGTGGCGCAGTATTTT
TRBV5-1	TRBJ2-5	.	.	13	CASSSQRQETQYF	TGCGCCAGCAGCTCACAGAGACAAGAGACCCAGTACTTC
TRBV28	TRBJ1-6	TRBD1	.	17	CASSYPGGAPNNSPLHF	TGTGCCAGCAGTTACCCAGGGGGCGCCCCAAATAATTCACCCCTCCACTTT